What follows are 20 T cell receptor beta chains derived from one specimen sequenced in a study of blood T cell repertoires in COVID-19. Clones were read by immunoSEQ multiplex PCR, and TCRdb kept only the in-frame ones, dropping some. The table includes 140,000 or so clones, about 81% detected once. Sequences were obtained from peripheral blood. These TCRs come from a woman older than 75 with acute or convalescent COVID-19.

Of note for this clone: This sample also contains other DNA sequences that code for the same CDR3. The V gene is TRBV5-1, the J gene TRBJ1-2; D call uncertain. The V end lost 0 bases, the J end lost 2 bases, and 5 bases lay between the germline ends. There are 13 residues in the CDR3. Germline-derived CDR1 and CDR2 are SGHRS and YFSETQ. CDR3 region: CASSLGQNYGYTF. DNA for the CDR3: TGCGCCAGCAGCTTGGGTCAGAACTATGGCTACACCTTC. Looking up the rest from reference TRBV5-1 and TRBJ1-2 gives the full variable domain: KAGVTQTPRYLIKTRGQQVTLSCSPISGHRSVSWYQQTPGQGLQFLFEYFSETQRNKGNFPGRFSGRQFSNSRSEMNVSTLELGDSALYLCASSLGQNYGYTFGSGTRLTVV.

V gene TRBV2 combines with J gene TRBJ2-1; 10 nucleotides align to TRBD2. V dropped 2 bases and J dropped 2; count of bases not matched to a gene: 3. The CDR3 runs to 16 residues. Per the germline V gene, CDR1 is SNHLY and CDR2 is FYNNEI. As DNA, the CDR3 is TGTGCCAGCAGTGAAACAGCGGGGGGGCCCTACAATGAGCAGTTCTTC. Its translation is CASSETAGGPYNEQFF.

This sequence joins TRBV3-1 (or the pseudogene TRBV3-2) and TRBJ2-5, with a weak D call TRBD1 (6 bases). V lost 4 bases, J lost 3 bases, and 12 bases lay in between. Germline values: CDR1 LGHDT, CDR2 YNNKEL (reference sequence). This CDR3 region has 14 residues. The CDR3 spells CASSPGTHKETQYF. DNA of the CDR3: TGTGCCAGCAGCCCCGGGACACATAAAGAGACCCAGTACTTC.

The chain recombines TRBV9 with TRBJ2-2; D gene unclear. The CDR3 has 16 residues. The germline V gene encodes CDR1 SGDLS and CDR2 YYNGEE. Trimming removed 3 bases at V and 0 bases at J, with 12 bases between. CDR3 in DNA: TGTGCCAGCAGCGATTCGCCTCTACCGAACACCGGGGAGCTGTTTTTT. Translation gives CASSDSPLPNTGELFF.

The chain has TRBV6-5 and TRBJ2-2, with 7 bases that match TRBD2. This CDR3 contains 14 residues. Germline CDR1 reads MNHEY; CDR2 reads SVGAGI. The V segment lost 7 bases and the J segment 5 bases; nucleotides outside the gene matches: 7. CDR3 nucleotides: TGTGCCAGCAACACCCTGGGAGGGACCGGGGAGCTGTTTTTT. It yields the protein CASNTLGGTGELFF.

The CDR3 DNA is TGTGCCAGCAGCAGACGGCGGAGCTCCTACGAGCAGTACTTC. Its protein is CASSRRRSSYEQYF. The chain uses TRBV21-1 and TRBJ2-7; TRBD2, as called in the table, went unchecked against the DNA. TRBV21-1 is marked as a pseudogene. This CDR3 has 14 amino acids.

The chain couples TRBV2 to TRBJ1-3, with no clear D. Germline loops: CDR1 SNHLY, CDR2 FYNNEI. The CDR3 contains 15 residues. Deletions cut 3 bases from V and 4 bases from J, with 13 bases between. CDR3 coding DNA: TGTGCCAGCAGTGACCCGGGATTCGTCGGAAACACCATATATTTT. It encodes CASSDPGFVGNTIYF.

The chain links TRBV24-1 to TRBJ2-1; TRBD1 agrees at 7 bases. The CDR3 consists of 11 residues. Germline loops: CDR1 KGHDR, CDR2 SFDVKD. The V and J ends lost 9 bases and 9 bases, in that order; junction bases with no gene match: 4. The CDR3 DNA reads TGTGCCACCGAGGACAGGCGTGAGCAGTTCTTC. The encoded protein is CATEDRREQFF.

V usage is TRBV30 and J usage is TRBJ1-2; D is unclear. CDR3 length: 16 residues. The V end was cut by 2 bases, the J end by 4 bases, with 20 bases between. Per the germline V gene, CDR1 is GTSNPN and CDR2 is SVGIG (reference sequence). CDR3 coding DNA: TGTGCCTGGAGTTCCAGGAGGAGACGGATCTCCTATGGCTACACCTTC. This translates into CAWSSRRRRISYGYTF.

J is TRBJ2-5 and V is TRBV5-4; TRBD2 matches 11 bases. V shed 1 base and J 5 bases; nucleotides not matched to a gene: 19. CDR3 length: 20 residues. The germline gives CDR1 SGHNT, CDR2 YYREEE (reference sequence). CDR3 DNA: TGTGCCAGCAGCTTGTTCGGCCTAGCGGGAGGCCGAGGGTTACGGGAGACCCAGTACTTC. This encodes CASSLFGLAGGRGLRETQYF.

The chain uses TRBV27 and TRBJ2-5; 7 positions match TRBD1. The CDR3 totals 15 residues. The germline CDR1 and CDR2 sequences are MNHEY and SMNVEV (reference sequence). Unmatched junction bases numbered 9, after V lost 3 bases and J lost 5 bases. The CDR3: CASSFRQQGWETQYF. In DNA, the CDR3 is TGTGCCAGCAGTTTCCGTCAACAGGGGTGGGAGACCCAGTACTTC.

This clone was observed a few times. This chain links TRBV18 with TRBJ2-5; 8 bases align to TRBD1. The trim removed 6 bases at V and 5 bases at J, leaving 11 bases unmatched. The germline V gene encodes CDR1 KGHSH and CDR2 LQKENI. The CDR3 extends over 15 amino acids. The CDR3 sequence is CASSTNQGAGETQYF. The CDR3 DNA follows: TGTGCCAGCTCGACGAACCAGGGGGCGGGGGAGACCCAGTACTTC.

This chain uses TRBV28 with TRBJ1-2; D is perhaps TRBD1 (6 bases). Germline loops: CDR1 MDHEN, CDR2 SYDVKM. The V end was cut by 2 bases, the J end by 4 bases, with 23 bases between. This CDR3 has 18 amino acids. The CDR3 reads CASSLSVLRGAKTYGYTF. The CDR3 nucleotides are TGTGCCAGCAGTTTAAGTGTCTTGCGGGGGGCGAAGACCTATGGCTACACCTTC.

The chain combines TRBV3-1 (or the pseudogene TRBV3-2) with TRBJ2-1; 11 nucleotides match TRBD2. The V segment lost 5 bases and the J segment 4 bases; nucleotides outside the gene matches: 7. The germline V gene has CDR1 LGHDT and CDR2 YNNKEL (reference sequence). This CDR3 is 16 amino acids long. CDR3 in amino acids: CASSYSGRAGYNEQFF. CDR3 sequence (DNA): TGTGCCAGCAGCTATAGCGGGAGGGCCGGGTACAATGAGCAGTTCTTC.

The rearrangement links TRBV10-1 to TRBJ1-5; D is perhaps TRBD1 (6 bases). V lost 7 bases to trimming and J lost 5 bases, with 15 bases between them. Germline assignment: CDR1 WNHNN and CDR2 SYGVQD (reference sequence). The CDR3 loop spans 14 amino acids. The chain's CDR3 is CASITGKWDQPQHF. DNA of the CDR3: TGCGCCAGCATTACAGGGAAGTGGGATCAGCCCCAGCATTTT.

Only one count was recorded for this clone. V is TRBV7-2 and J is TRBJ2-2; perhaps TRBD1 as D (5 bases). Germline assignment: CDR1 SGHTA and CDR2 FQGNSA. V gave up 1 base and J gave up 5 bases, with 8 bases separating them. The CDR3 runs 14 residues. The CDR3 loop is CASSLGQGTGELFF. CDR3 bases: TGTGCCAGCAGCTTAGGTCAGGGAACCGGGGAGCTGTTTTTT.

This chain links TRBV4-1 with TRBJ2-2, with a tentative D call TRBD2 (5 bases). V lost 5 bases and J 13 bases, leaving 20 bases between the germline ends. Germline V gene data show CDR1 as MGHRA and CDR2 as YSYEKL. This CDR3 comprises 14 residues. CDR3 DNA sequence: TGCGCCAGCAGCTTACTCCTCGGATCTGAGGGGCTGTTTTTT. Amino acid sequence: CASSLLLGSEGLFF.

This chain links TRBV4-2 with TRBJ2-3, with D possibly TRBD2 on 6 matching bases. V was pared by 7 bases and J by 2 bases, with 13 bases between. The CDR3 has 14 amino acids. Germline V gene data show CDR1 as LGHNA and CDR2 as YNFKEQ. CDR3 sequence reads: CASTEGQNTDTQYF. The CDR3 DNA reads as TGTGCCAGCACGGAGGGTCAGAACACAGATACGCAGTATTTT.

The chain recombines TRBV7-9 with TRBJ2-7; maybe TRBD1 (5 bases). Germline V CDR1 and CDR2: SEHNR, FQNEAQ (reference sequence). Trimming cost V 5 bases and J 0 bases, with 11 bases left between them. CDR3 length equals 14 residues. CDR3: CASSTTEVSYEQYF. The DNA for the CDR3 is TGTGCCAGCAGCACGACAGAGGTCTCCTACGAGCAGTACTTC.

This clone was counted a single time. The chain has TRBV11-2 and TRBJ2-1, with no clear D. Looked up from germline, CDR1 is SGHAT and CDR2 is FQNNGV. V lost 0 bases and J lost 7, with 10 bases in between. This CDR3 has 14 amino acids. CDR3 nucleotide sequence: TGTGCCAGCAGCTTAGAAAGTGGCCGAAATGAGCAGTTCTTC. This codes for CASSLESGRNEQFF.